This TCR beta chain was identified in a study of blood T cell repertoires in COVID-19. Study background: COVID-19 samples collected from the United States, Italy and Spain covered acute and convalescent phases. T cells, B-cell-depleted T cells, or PBMCs supplied cDNA or gDNA.

The table came from immunoSEQ multiplex PCR; TCRdb's copy has only in-frame clones and leaves some out. The data show a few hundred thousand clones, 85% to 90% seen once. The germline V gene encodes CDR1 MGHDK and CDR2 SYGVNS. Trimming cost V 4 bases and J 8 bases, with 17 bases left between them. This CDR3 comprises 14 residues. What was sequenced was peripheral blood. This clonotype originated in a man aged 50 or older with acute or convalescent COVID-19. This chain connects TRBV25-1 to TRBJ1-2; D is possibly TRBD1 (6 bases). This CDR3 is CASSAQQGLRGYTF. CDR3 in DNA: TGTGCCAGCAGTGCCCAACAGGGACTAAGAGGCTACACCTTC.